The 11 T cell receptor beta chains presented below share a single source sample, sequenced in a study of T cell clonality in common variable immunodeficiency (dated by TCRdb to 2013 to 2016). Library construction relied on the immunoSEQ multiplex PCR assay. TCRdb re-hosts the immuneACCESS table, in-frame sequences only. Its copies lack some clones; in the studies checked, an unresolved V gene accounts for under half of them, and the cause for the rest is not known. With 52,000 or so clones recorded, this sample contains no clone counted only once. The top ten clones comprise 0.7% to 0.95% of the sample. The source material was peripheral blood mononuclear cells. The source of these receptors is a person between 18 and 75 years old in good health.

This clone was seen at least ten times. CDR3 DNA (partial): TGTGCCAGCAGCTTAGGGGCAAGTGGTAGCAATCAGCCC. This translates into CASSLGASGSNQP. The entire CDR3 protein is CASSLGASGSNQPQHF. The rearrangement uses TRBV7-8 and TRBJ1-5; D is unclear. With the read ending 3 residues before the CDR3 end, the germline J gene is used to fill in that end. V lost 1 base and J lost 0, with 10 bases in between. In germline, CDR1 is SGHVS, CDR2 FQNEAQ. This CDR3 is built from 16 residues. The whole variable domain, remainder taken from reference TRBV7-8 and TRBJ1-5, is GAGVSQSPRYKVAKRGQDVALRCDPISGHVSLFWYQQALGQGPEFLTYFQNEAQLDKSGLPSDRFFAERPEGSVSTLKIQRTQQEDSAVYLCASSLGASGSNQPQHFGDGTRLSIL.

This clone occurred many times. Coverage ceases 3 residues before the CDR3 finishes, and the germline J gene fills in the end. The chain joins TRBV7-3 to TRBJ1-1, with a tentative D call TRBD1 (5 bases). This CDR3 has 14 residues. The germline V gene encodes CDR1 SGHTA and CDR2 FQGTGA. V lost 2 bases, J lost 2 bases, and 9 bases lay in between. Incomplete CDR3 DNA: TGTGCCAGCAGCTTAGCAGGGCTCAACACTGAA. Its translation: CASSLAGLNTE. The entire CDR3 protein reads CASSLAGLNTEAFF.

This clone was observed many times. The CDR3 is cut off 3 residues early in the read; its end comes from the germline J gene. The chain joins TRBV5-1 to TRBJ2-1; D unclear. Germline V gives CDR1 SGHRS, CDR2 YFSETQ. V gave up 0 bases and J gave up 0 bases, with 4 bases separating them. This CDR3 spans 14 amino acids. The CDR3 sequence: CASSLVSSYNEQFF. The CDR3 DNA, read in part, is TGCGCCAGCAGCTTGGTTAGCTCCTACAATGAG.

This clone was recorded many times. The CDR3 bases that were read are TGCAGTGCCAACCCCAGGGGGCGCGTTGATGAAAAA. As protein: CSANPRGRVDEK. The CDR3 in its entirety is CSANPRGRVDEKLFF. This chain joins TRBV20-1 and TRBJ1-4; 8 nucleotides align to TRBD1. The read terminates 3 residues before the CDR3 end, so the remaining end is supplied by the germline J gene. The CDR3 sequence is 15 residues long. Looked up from germline, CDR1 is DFQATT and CDR2 is SNEGSKA (reference sequence). V shed 6 bases and J 6 bases; nucleotides not matched to a gene: 12.

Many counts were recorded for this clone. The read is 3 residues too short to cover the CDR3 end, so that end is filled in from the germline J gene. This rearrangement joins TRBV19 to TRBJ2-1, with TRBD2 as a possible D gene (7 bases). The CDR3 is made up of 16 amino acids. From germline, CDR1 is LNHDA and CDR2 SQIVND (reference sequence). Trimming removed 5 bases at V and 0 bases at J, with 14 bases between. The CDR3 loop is CASSPQGRVSYNEQFF. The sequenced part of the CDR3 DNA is TGTGCCAGTAGTCCTCAGGGGAGGGTCTCCTACAATGAG.

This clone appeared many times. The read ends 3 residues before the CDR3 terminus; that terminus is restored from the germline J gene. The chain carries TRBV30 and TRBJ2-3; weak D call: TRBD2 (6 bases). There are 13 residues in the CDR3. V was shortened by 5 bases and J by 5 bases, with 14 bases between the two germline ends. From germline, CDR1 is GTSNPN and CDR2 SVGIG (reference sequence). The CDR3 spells CAWASVGGDTQYF. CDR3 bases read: TGTGCCTGGGCTAGCGTAGGTGGAGATACG.

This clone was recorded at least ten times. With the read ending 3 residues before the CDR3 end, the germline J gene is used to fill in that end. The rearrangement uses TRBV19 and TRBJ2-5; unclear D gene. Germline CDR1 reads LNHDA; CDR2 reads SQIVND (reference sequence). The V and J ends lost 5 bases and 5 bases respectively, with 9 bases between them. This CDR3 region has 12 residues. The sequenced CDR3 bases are TGTGCCAGTAGTTCCCTGTCGGAGACC. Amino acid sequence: CASSSLSET. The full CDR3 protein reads CASSSLSETQYF.

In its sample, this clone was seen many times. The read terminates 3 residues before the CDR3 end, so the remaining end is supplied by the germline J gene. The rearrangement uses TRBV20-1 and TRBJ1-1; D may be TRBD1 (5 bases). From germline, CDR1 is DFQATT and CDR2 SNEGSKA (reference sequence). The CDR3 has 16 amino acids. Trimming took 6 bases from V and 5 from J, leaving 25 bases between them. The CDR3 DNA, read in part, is TGCAGTGCCTCGAAAATCGACCAGGTTAAGGGGACTGAA. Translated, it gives CSASKIDQVKGTE. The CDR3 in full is CSASKIDQVKGTEAFF.

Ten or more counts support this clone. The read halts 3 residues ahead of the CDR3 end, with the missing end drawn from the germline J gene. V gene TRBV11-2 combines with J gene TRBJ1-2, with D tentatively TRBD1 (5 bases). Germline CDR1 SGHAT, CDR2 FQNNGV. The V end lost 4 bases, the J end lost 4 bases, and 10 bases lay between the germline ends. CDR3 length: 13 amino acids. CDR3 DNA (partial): TGTGCCAGCAGCTCCCAGGGAGTCTATGGC. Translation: CASSSQGVYG. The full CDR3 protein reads CASSSQGVYGYTF.

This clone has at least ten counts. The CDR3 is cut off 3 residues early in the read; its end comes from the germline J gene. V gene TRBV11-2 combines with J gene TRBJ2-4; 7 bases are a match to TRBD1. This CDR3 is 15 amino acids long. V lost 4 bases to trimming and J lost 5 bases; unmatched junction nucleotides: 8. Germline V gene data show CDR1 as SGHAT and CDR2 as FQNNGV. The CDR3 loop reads CASSSLQGSENIQYF. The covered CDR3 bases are TGTGCCAGCAGCTCGTTACAGGGGAGCGAAAACATT. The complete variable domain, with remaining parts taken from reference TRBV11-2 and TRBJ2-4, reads EAGVAQSPRYKIIEKRQSVAFWCNPISGHATLYWYQQILGQGPKLLIQFQNNGVVDDSQLPKDRFSAERLKGVDSTLKIQPAKLEDSAVYLCASSSLQGSENIQYFGAGTRLSVL.

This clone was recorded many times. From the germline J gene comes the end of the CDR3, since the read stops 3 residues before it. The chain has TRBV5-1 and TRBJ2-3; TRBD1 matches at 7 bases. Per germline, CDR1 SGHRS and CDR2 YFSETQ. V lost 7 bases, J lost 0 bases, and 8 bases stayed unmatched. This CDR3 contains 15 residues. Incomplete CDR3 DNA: TGCGCCAGCCGAAGGGACAGCATTAGCACAGATACG. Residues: CASRRDSISTDT. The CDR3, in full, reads CASRRDSISTDTQYF. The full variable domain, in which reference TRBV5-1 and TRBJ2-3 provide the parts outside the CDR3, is KAGVTQTPRYLIKTRGQQVTLSCSPISGHRSVSWYQQTPGQGLQFLFEYFSETQRNKGNFPGRFSGRQFSNSRSEMNVSTLELGDSALYLCASRRDSISTDTQYFGPGTRLTVL.